These 15 T cell receptor beta chains originate from one sample sequenced in a study of T cell clones after liver transplantation. TCRdb's copy holds only in-frame clones and misses some; the assay was immunoSEQ multiplex PCR. The sample contains some 59,000 clones, 60% to 80% of which appear only once. The input for sequencing was CD4+ T cells from blood, taken at the 22-month timepoint. The receptors come from a human patient who received a liver transplant. Among the T cells, some may be from the graft donor.

The chain combines TRBV6-1 with TRBJ1-1; D might be TRBD1 (6 bases). The ends were cut back, 7 bases at V and 1 base at J, with 13 bases in the middle. This CDR3 comprises 14 residues. Per the germline V gene, CDR1 is MNHNS and CDR2 is SASEGT. CDR3 DNA sequence: TGTGCCAGCAAAGAGAGGACAGCGAACACTGAAGCTTTCTTT. Translating gives CASKERTANTEAFF.

This clone has just a few counts. The chain employs TRBV14 and TRBJ1-6; D unclear. The CDR3 is 14 amino acids. The V gene's germline CDR1 is SGHDN and CDR2 FVKESK. Trimming removed 0 bases at V and 7 bases at J, with 7 bases between. The CDR3 DNA follows: TGTGCCAGCAGCCAAGATAGGAAGAATTCACCCCTCCACTTT. It encodes CASSQDRKNSPLHF.

Here the CDR3 reads CASGPERGGNTEAFF. CDR3 in DNA: TGTGCTAGTGGTCCAGAAAGAGGCGGGAACACTGAAGCTTTCTTT. V and J are TRBV12-5 and TRBJ1-1; D gene uncertain. V was shortened by 5 bases and J by 1 base, with 14 bases between the two germline ends. CDR3 size: 15 residues. Germline V lookup: CDR1 LGHNT, CDR2 FRNRAP.

The rearrangement joins TRBV5-6 to TRBJ2-5; 7 positions agree with TRBD2. This CDR3 spans 14 amino acids. V trimming: 3 bases; J trimming: 4 bases; junction bases outside the gene matches: 6. Germline V gene lookup returns CDR1 SGHDT and CDR2 YYEEEE. The CDR3 spells CASSSGTGGETQYF. CDR3 coding DNA: TGTGCCAGCAGCTCCGGGACGGGGGGAGAGACCCAGTACTTC.

The chain carries TRBV6-1 and TRBJ1-5; D uncertain. The CDR3 has 12 residues. Germline-derived CDR1 and CDR2 are MNHNS and SASEGT. Deletions cut 4 bases from V and 3 bases from J, with 4 bases between. The CDR3 nucleotides are TGTGCCAGCAGTGCCTCCAATCAGCCCCAGCATTTT. It specifies CASSASNQPQHF.

This clone was seen a few times. CDR3: CASNLLSGTGNTEAFF. Here the CDR3 DNA reads TGTGCCAGCAACTTACTGTCGGGGACAGGGAACACTGAAGCTTTCTTT. The chain has TRBV19 and TRBJ1-1; 8 bases agree with TRBD1. V shed 9 bases, J shed 1 base, and the junction held 13 bases outside the gene matches. CDR1 LNHDA and CDR2 SQIVND come from the germline V gene (reference sequence). This CDR3 is built from 16 residues.

This rearrangement joins TRBV2 to TRBJ2-3, with 7 bases identical to TRBD1. From germline, CDR1 is SNHLY and CDR2 FYNNEI. Trimming cost V 7 bases and J 5 bases; bases outside gene matches: 9. The CDR3 has 14 residues. The CDR3 sequence is CASKGQKAGDTQYF. As DNA, the CDR3 is TGTGCCAGCAAGGGACAGAAGGCTGGAGATACGCAGTATTTT.

The chain recombines TRBV7-2 with TRBJ2-3; D could derive from TRBD1 or TRBD2 (5 bases each). CDR1 and CDR2 (germline): SGHTA, FQGNSA. The CDR3 is made up of 13 amino acids. V lost 5 bases and J lost 5, with 11 bases in between. The CDR3 sequence is CASSPGGLDTQYF. The CDR3 nucleotides are TGTGCCAGCAGCCCTGGGGGATTAGATACGCAGTATTTT.

This chain connects TRBV2 to TRBJ2-5; D is unresolved. The V gene lost 5 bases and the J gene lost 3 bases, with 10 bases spanning the gap. The CDR3 has 13 amino acids. Germline CDR1 reads SNHLY; CDR2 reads FYNNEI. This CDR3 is CASSPRMEETQYF. In DNA form, the CDR3 reads TGTGCCAGCAGTCCTCGGATGGAAGAGACCCAGTACTTC.

The CDR3 sequence: CAIRGDSPNEKLFF. CDR3 nucleotides: TGTGCCATCAGGGGGGACAGTCCTAATGAAAAACTGTTTTTT. The chain carries TRBV10-3 and TRBJ1-4; 7 bases map to TRBD1. Germline V gives CDR1 ENHRY, CDR2 SYGVKD. The V segment lost 6 bases and the J segment 3 bases; nucleotides outside the gene matches: 4. The CDR3 is made up of 14 amino acids.

The chain recombines TRBV2 with TRBJ1-1, with a tentative D call TRBD1 (5 bases). V was trimmed by 7 bases and J by 1 base, leaving 13 bases between them. The length of the CDR3 is 14 residues. The germline gives CDR1 SNHLY, CDR2 FYNNEI. The CDR3 DNA is TGTGCCAGCAAGTCCAACAGGCAGAACACTGAAGCTTTCTTT. The encoded protein is CASKSNRQNTEAFF. Variable domain in full (rest from reference TRBV2 and TRBJ1-1): EPEVTQTPSHQVTQMGQEVILRCVPISNHLYFYWYRQILGQKVEFLVSFYNNEISEKSEIFDDQFSVERPDGSNFTLKIRSTKLEDSAMYFCASKSNRQNTEAFFGQGTRLTVV.

V and J are TRBV2 and TRBJ2-7; D remains ambiguous. V lost 1 base, J lost 6 bases, and 10 bases lay in between. The length of the CDR3 is 13 residues. Germline values: CDR1 SNHLY, CDR2 FYNNEI. For the CDR3, the DNA is TGTGCCAGCAGTGAAGACAGTCCGGGCGAGCAGTACTTC. Its translation: CASSEDSPGEQYF.

The J gene is TRBJ1-5, the V gene TRBV19; a possible D gene is TRBD1 (5 bases). Germline CDR1 is LNHDA and CDR2 is SQIVND (reference sequence). This CDR3 is 12 amino acids long. Deletions cut 11 bases from V and 1 base from J, with 9 bases between. DNA of the CDR3: TGTGCCGCGGGACCGAGCAATCAGCCCCAGCATTTT. It encodes CAAGPSNQPQHF.

J is TRBJ2-2 and V is TRBV5-5, with D unclear. CDR1 is SGHKS, CDR2 YYEKEE, per germline (reference sequence). V lost 0 bases to trimming and J lost 7 bases, with 7 bases between them. CDR3 size: 13 residues. The CDR3 spells CASSLVSNGELFF. The CDR3 DNA follows: TGTGCCAGCAGCTTGGTGTCCAACGGGGAGCTGTTTTTT. The complete variable domain, with remaining parts taken from reference TRBV5-5 and TRBJ2-2, reads DAGVTQSPTHLIKTRGQQVTLRCSPISGHKSVSWYQQVLGQGPQFIFQYYEKEERGRGNFPDRFSARQFPNYSSELNVNALLLGDSALYLCASSLVSNGELFFGEGSRLTVL.

The chain links TRBV10-3 to TRBJ1-6, with TRBD1 matching 8 bases. This CDR3 spans 14 amino acids. Germline V gene lookup returns CDR1 ENHRY and CDR2 SYGVKD. The junction had 11 bases not matched to a gene; V was cut back by 10 bases and J by 9 bases. The CDR3 here is CATYGQGGGSPLHF. As DNA, the CDR3 is TGTGCCACCTACGGACAGGGAGGTGGTTCACCCCTCCACTTT.